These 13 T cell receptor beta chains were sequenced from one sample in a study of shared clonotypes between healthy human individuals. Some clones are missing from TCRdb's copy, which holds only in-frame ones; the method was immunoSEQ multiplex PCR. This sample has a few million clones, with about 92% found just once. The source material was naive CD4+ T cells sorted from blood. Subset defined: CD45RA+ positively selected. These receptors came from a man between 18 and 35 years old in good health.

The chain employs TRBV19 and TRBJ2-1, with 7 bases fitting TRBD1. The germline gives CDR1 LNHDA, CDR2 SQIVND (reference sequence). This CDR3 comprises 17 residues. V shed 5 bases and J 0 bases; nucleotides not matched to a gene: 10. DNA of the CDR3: TGTGCCAGTAGTCGCTACCGGGACAGCCACTCCTACAATGAGCAGTTCTTC. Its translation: CASSRYRDSHSYNEQFF. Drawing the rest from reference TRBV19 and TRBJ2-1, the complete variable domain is DGGITQSPKYLFRKEGQNVTLSCEQNLNHDAMYWYRQDPGQGLRLIYYSQIVNDFQKGDIAEGYSVSREKKESFPLTVTSAQKNPTAFYLCASSRYRDSHSYNEQFFGPGTRLTVL.

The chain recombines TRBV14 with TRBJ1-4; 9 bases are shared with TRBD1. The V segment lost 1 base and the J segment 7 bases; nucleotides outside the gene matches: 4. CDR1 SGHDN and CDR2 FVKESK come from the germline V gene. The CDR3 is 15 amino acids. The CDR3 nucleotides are TGTGCCAGCAGCCAAGTAGGGACAGGGTTTGAAAAACTGTTTTTT. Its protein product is CASSQVGTGFEKLFF.

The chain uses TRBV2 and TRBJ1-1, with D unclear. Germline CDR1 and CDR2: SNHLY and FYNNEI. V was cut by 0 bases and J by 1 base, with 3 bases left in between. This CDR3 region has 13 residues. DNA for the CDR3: TGTGCCAGCAGTGAAGCTTGGAACACTGAAGCTTTCTTT. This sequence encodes CASSEAWNTEAFF.

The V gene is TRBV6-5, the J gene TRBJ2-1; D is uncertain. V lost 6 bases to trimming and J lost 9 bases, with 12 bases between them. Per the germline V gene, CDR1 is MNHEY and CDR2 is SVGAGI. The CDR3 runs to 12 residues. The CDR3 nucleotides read TGTGCCAGCAGCATAGTCTGGGGTGAGCAGTTCTTC. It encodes CASSIVWGEQFF.

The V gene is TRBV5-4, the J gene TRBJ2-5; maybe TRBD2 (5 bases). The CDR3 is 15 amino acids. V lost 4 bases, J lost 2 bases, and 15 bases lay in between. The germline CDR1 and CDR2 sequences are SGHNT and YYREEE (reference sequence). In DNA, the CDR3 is TGTGCCAGCAGCCCGGGGTCATCTTATCAAGAGACCCAGTACTTC. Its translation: CASSPGSSYQETQYF.

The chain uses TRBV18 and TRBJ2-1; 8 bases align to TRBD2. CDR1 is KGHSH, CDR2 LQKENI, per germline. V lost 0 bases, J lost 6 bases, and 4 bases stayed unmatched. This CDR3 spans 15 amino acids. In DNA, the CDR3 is TGTGCCAGCTCACCACCGGGACTAGACCTCAATGAGCAGTTCTTC. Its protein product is CASSPPGLDLNEQFF.

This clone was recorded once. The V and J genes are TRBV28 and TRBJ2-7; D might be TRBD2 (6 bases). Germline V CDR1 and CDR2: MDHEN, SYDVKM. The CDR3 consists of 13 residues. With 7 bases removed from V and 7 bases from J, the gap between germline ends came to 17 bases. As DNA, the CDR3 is TGTGCCAGCACCTGGGGGGTAGGAAGAGAGCAGTACTTC. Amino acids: CASTWGVGREQYF.

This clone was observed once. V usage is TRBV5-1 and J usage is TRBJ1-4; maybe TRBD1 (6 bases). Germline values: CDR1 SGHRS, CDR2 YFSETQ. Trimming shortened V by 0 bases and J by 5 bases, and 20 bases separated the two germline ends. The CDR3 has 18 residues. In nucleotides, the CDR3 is TGCGCCAGCAGCTTGGTGGCGGTGGGGGCCAGTGAGAATGAAAAACTGTTTTTT. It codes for CASSLVAVGASENEKLFF.

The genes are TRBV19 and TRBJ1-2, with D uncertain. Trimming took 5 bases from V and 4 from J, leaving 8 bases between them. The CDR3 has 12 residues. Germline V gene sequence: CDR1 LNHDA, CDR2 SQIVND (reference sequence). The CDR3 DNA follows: TGTGCCAGTAGTCCGGGAGGCTATGGCTACACCTTC. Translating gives CASSPGGYGYTF.

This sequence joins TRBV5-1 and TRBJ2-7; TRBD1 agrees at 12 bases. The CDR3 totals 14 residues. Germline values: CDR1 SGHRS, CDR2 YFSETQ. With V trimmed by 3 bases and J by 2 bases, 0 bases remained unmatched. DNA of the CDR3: TGCGCCAGCAGCTGGGACAGGGGGCCCTACGAGCAGTACTTC. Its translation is CASSWDRGPYEQYF.

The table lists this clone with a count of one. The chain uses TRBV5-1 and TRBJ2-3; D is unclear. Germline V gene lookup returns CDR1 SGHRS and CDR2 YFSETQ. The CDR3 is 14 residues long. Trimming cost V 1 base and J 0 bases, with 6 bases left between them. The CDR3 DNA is TGCGCCAGCAGCTTGCAAGAAAGCACAGATACGCAGTATTTT. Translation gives CASSLQESTDTQYF.

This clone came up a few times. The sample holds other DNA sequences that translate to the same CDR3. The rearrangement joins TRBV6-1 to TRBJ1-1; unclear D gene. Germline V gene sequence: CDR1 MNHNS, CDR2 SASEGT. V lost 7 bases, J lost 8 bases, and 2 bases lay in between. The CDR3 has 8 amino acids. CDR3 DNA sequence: TGTGCCAGCATCGAAGCTTTCTTT. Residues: CASIEAFF.

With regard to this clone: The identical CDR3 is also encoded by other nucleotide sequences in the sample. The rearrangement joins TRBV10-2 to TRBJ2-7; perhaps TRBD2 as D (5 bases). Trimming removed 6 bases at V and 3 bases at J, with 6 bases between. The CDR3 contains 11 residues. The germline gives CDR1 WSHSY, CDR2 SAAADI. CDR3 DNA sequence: TGCGCCAGCAGCACTAGCTACGAGCAGTACTTC. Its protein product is CASSTSYEQYF.